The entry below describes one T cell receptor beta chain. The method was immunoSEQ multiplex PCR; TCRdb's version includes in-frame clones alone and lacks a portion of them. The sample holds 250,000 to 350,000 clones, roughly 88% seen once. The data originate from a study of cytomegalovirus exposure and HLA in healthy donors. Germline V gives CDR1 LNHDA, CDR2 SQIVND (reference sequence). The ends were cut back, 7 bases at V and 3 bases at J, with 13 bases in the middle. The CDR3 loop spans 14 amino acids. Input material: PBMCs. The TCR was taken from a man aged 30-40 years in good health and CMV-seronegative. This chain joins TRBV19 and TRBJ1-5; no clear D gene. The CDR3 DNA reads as TGTGCCAGTATGGTGGGAGGGAACAATCAGCCCCAGCATTTT. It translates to CASMVGGNNQPQHF.